The entry that follows covers one T cell receptor beta chain sequence. The target antigen is unknown. The sample has other DNA sequences that encode this CDR3 too. CDR1 SGHRS and CDR2 YFSETQ come from the germline V gene. The CDR3 is 14 residues long. V lost 0 bases and J 0 bases, leaving 7 bases between the germline ends. The sample comes from a study of shared clonotypes between healthy human individuals. Broader study findings: Generally, naive subsets (rather than memory subsets) showed larger estimated richness. Sharing across four donors was highest in naive CD4 (roughly 5%) and lowest in memory CD8 (0.4%).

Repertoires were generated with immunoSEQ multiplex PCR, while TCRdb's copy carries only in-frame clones and drops some. The table lists 1.4 million to 1.5 million clones, about 96% of them singletons. The TCR originated in a man aged 25 to 40 in good health. What was sequenced was naive CD4+ T cells sorted from blood. The subset was: CD45RA+ positively selected. This chain connects TRBV5-1 to TRBJ2-7, with D unresolved. The CDR3 sequence is CASSLVRSSYEQYF. CDR3 nucleotides: TGCGCCAGCAGCTTGGTCAGGAGCTCCTACGAGCAGTACTTC.